The rows below give T cell receptor beta chains drawn from one sample of a study of T cell changes during pregnancy in multiple sclerosis. Produced via immunoSEQ multiplex PCR; TCRdb's table is partial and in-frame only. Of around 66,000 clones listed, 90% to 95% were seen once; the top ten hold 1% to 1.5%. Sample: peripheral blood, taken after pregnancy. Receptors originate from a female donor in good health, enrolled as a control in a pregnancy study. Each CDR3 is given with its conserved first and last residue. D genes are given only for firm matches.

j_gene	v_gene	d_gene	CDR3aa	CDR3nt
TRBJ2-3	TRBV7-9	NA	CASSLASGQDTDTQYF	TGTGCCAGCAGCTTAGCGTCGGGACAAGACACAGATACGCAGTATTTT
TRBJ1-1	TRBV7-6	TRBD1	CASSLASGGRTEAFF	TGTGCCAGCAGCTTAGCGTCAGGGGGGCGCACTGAAGCTTTCTTT
TRBJ2-1	TRBV27	TRBD2	CASSVAGAFNEQFF	TGTGCCAGCAGTGTAGCGGGGGCATTCAATGAGCAGTTCTTC
TRBJ2-1	TRBV20-1	NA	CSAFSYNEQFF	TGCAGTGCTTTTAGTTACAATGAGCAGTTCTTC
TRBJ2-7	TRBV28	NA	CASIGYSYEQYF	TGTGCCAGTATCGGGTACTCCTACGAGCAGTACTTC
TRBJ1-4	TRBV10-3	TRBD1	CAISNGQGVSNEKLFF	TGTGCCATCAGTAATGGACAGGGGGTATCTAATGAAAAACTGTTTTTT
TRBJ2-1	TRBV7-3	NA	CASSSWGLADNEQFF	TGTGCCAGCAGCTCCTGGGGGCTAGCGGACAATGAGCAGTTCTTC
TRBJ2-7	TRBV7-2	TRBD1	CASNWGQTYEQYF	TGTGCCAGCAATTGGGGACAGACCTACGAGCAGTACTTC
TRBJ2-1	TRBV5-6	TRBD2	CASSRTSGPYNEQFF	TGTGCCAGCAGTCGAACTAGCGGCCCCTACAATGAGCAGTTCTTC
TRBJ2-1	TRBV6-5	TRBD2	CASSREGTQFF	TGTGCCAGCAGTAGGGAGGGTACCCAGTTCTTC